One T cell receptor beta chain is described in this entry. Through a sample-barcoded 5' primer and a J-beta primer mix, a second PCR was run for roughly 6 to 12 cycles. The authors tagged each cDNA molecule using a template-switch adaptor with 12 random nucleotides. TCRdb reanalysed the 5' RACE reads using MiXCR and keeps one entry per CDR3 protein. The table shows about a million distinct CDR3 sequences, with less than 45% occurring only once. This sample is drawn from a study of blood T cells in healthy people across ages. This CDR3 comprises 19 residues. Germline-derived CDR1 and CDR2 are MDHEN and SYDVKM. V lost 3 bases and J lost 0, with 22 bases in between.

V is TRBV28 and J is TRBJ2-3; D gene ambiguous. The sequencing sample was made of blood. The TCR originated in a man aged 18 to 29 in good health. This CDR3 reads CASSFPPVILARSTDTQYF. CDR3 bases: TGTGCCAGCAGTTTCCCCCCCGTCATCCTGGCGCGGAGCACAGATACGCAGTATTTT.